These 10 T cell receptor beta chains originate from one sample sequenced in a study of shared clonotypes between healthy human individuals. This table comes from immunoSEQ multiplex PCR, and its TCRdb copy is limited to in-frame clones, with some not included. The sample has more than 2 million clones; under 97% are singletons. The sequenced sample consisted of naive CD4+ T cells sorted from blood. Subset denoted: CD45RA+ positively selected. The origin of the receptors is a young man in good health.

Comment on this clone: At the DNA level, this CDR3 is encoded by other sequences in the same sample as well. This chain links TRBV7-2 with TRBJ2-7, with TRBD1 matching over 8 bases. Germline CDR1 reads SGHTA; CDR2 reads FQGNSA. The J segment lost 3 bases and the V segment lost 0 bases, leaving 4 bases of the junction unmatched. There are 15 residues in the CDR3. The CDR3 loop reads CASSLAGQGYYEQYF. CDR3 sequence (DNA): TGTGCCAGCAGCTTAGCTGGACAGGGTTACTACGAGCAGTACTTC.

This rearrangement joins TRBV9 to TRBJ2-2; D gene ambiguous. In germline, CDR1 is SGDLS, CDR2 YYNGEE. CDR3 length: 15 residues. The V end lost 0 bases, the J end lost 3 bases, and 9 bases lay between the germline ends. This CDR3 is CASSVGWRYTGELFF. CDR3 nucleotides: TGTGCCAGCAGCGTAGGATGGCGCTACACCGGGGAGCTGTTTTTT.

This clone appeared once. Other nucleotide sequences in the sample specify the same CDR3. This chain connects TRBV5-1 to TRBJ2-1; perhaps TRBD1 as D (6 bases). This CDR3 is 14 amino acids long. Germline loops: CDR1 SGHRS, CDR2 YFSETQ. V was clipped by 0 bases and J by 4 bases, with 8 bases between them. The CDR3 region is CASSLGDKYNEQFF. CDR3 in DNA: TGCGCCAGCAGCTTGGGGGACAAATACAATGAGCAGTTCTTC. The entire variable domain, with the rest obtained from reference TRBV5-1 and TRBJ2-1, is as follows: KAGVTQTPRYLIKTRGQQVTLSCSPISGHRSVSWYQQTPGQGLQFLFEYFSETQRNKGNFPGRFSGRQFSNSRSEMNVSTLELGDSALYLCASSLGDKYNEQFFGPGTRLTVL.

V is TRBV15 and J is TRBJ2-3; 12 bases fit TRBD2. Germline lookup yields CDR1 LNHNV and CDR2 YYDKDF (reference sequence). The CDR3 length is 16 residues. Losses at the gene ends were 3 bases for V and 5 bases for J; bases not matched to a gene: 6. The DNA of the CDR3 is TGTGCCACCAGCAGGCGGACTAGCGGGGAGGGAGATACGCAGTATTTT. It yields the protein CATSRRTSGEGDTQYF. Full variable domain (remainder filled in from reference TRBV15 and TRBJ2-3): DAMVIQNPRYQVTQFGKPVTLSCSQTLNHNVMYWYQQKSSQAPKLLFHYYDKDFNNEADTPDNFQSRRPNTSFCFLDIRSPGLGDTAMYLCATSRRTSGEGDTQYFGPGTRLTVL.

The J gene is TRBJ1-5, the V gene TRBV6-6; 7 bases agree with TRBD1. This CDR3 is built from 14 residues. The V gene's germline CDR1 is MNHNY and CDR2 SVGAGI (reference sequence). Germline trimming cut 6 bases from V and 2 bases from J; bases unmatched to any gene: 4. This CDR3 reads CASRPDRGNQPQHF. Here the CDR3 DNA reads TGTGCCAGCAGACCAGACAGGGGCAATCAGCCCCAGCATTTT.

This chain uses TRBV6-6 with TRBJ2-7; no reliable D call. Germline loops: CDR1 MNHNY, CDR2 SVGAGI (reference sequence). V was pared by 6 bases and J by 4 bases, with 7 bases between. The CDR3 runs to 11 residues. The CDR3 nucleotides read TGTGCCAGCAGGACTGAATACGAGCAGTACTTC. The encoded protein is CASRTEYEQYF.

This clone was detected only once. The rearrangement uses TRBV4-3 and TRBJ2-2; 7 nucleotides line up with TRBD2. The ends lost 0 bases at V and 1 base at J; junction bases unmatched: 8. CDR3 size: 18 residues. Germline V gene lookup returns CDR1 LGHNA and CDR2 YSLEER. This chain's CDR3 is CASSQDPASGLNTGELFF. The CDR3 DNA sequence: TGCGCCAGCAGCCAAGATCCGGCTAGCGGTTTGAACACCGGGGAGCTGTTTTTT.

In the case of this clone: Other DNA sequences in the same sample also yield this CDR3. J is TRBJ2-1 and V is TRBV18, with 9 bases lining up with TRBD2. The CDR3 extends over 15 amino acids. The V gene end was trimmed by 2 bases and the J gene end by 3 bases; junction bases not matched to a gene: 2. Germline V gives CDR1 KGHSH, CDR2 LQKENI. This CDR3 is CASSPGRGGYNEQFF. As DNA, the CDR3 is TGTGCCAGCTCACCAGGGCGGGGGGGCTACAATGAGCAGTTCTTC.

J is TRBJ2-4 and V is TRBV4-1, with unresolved D. Trimming took off 2 bases at V and 4 bases at J, with 21 bases between the two ends. Germline values: CDR1 MGHRA, CDR2 YSYEKL. The CDR3 extends over 18 amino acids. CDR3 protein: CASSQSLMGSVSKNIQYF. The CDR3 DNA sequence: TGCGCCAGCAGCCAATCCTTGATGGGGTCGGTTTCAAAAAACATTCAGTACTTC.

The chain carries TRBV6-6 and TRBJ2-1; 8 bases fit TRBD1. Germline V lookup: CDR1 MNHNY, CDR2 SVGAGI (reference sequence). The CDR3 is made up of 14 amino acids. V lost 6 bases, J lost 6 bases, and 7 bases stayed unmatched. The CDR3 here is CASSPGTGVNEQFF. CDR3 sequence (DNA): TGTGCCAGCAGCCCCGGGACAGGTGTCAATGAGCAGTTCTTC.